The subject of this entry is one T cell receptor beta chain. The antigen remains unidentified. With UMI labels, 5' RACE was used to prepare the TRB cDNA libraries. No DNA is given; TCRdb re-called the 5' RACE reads and lists each CDR3 protein once. In all, the sample yields about 150,000 distinct CDR3 sequences. The data were taken from a study of CXCR3-negative and CXCR3-positive naive CD8 T cells. Study in general: There were roughly 140 million TRB reads altogether, and each library had about 1.5 +/- 0.3 million of them.

Naive CD8+ T cells showed a CD45RO-CCR7+CD27+CD95- phenotype. This CDR3 region has 14 residues. Per germline, CDR1 SEHNR and CDR2 FQNEAQ (reference sequence). Broader study findings: Compared with CXCR3-negative naive cells, CXCR3-positive naive cells showed more hydrophobic TRB CDR3s.

The clonotype comes from a human donor in good health. Some clones in this sample may be carry-over from other donors' samples. This chain joins TRBV7-9 and TRBJ2-1; TCRdb proposes TRBD1, but this gene call is untestable without DNA. The sequenced material came from naive CXCR3+ CD8+ T cells from blood. Noted subset: CD45RO-CCR7+CD27+CD95- naive CD8+ T cells expressing CXCR3 (TNR3+). This CDR3 reads CASDDPGGWNEQFF. The full variable domain, its missing parts supplied by reference TRBV7-9 and TRBJ2-1, is DTGVSQNPRHKITKRGQNVTFRCDPISEHNRLYWYRQTLGQGPEFLTYFQNEAQLEKSRLLSDRFSAERPKGSFSTLEIQRTEQGDSAMYLCASDDPGGWNEQFFGPGTRLTVL.